The source of this TCR beta chain is a study of vaccination and CD4 T cells after COVID-19. General observations from the study: Convalescent patient numbers were relatively low, with no early post-infection timepoints.

Described treatment: approximately nine-day PBMC culture with coronavirus spike peptide pools or control peptides (ViraFEST assay). Samples of CD4+ T cells were obtained from the unexposed donor before the COVID-19 pandemic (2011-2018). Sequencing of cultured CD4+ T cell DNA used the Oncomine TCR Beta short-read assay. Genomic DNA was taken out of cultured CD4+ T cells by extraction. TCRdb independently ran MiXCR on the PCR reads; one entry per CDR3 protein. Of 7,000 to 9,500 distinct CDR3 sequences in the sample, 28% were seen once. This clonotype was picked up a small number of times. Its antigen is not identified. Sequenced material: CD4+ T cells from blood, cultured in vitro. This receptor was taken from a human donor in good health.

The CDR3 nucleotides read TGTGCCAGCAGCTTAATCAGGGGCTCGGGAAACACCATATATTTT. This codes for CASSLIRGSGNTIYF. The chain links TRBV7-6 to TRBJ1-3, with D perhaps TRBD1 (6 bases). Trimming removed 2 bases from V and 4 bases from J, with 12 bases in between. This CDR3 contains 15 residues. Germline V gene sequence: CDR1 SGHVS, CDR2 FNYEAQ. The full variable domain, with the rest looked up from reference TRBV7-6 and TRBJ1-3, is GAGVSQSPRYKVTKRGQDVALRCDPISGHVSLYWYRQALGQGPEFLTYFNYEAQQDKSGLPNDRFSAERPEGSISTLTIQRTEQRDSAMYRCASSLIRGSGNTIYFGEGSWLTVV.